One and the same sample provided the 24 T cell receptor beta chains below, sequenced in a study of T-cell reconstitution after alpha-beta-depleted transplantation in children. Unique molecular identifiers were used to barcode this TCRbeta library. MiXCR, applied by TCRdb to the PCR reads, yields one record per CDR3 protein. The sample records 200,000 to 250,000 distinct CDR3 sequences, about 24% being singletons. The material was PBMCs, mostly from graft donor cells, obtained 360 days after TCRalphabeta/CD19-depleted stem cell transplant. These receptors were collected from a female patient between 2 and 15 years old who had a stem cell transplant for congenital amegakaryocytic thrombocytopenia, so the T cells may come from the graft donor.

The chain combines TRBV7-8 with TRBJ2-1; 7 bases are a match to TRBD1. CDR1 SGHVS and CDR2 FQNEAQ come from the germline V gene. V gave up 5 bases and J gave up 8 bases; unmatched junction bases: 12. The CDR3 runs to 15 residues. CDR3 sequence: CASSPVLPGGHEQFF. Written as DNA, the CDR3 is TGTGCCAGCAGCCCGGTACTCCCAGGGGGTCATGAGCAGTTCTTC.

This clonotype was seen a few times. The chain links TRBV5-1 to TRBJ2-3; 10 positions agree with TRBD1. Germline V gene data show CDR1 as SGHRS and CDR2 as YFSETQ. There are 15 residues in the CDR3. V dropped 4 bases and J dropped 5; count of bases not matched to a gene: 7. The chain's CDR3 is CASSPETGGIDTQYF. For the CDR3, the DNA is TGCGCCAGCAGCCCGGAGACAGGGGGCATAGATACGCAGTATTTT.

CDR3 region: CASSLGPHGSYEQYF. CDR3 in DNA: TGTGCCAGTAGTCTTGGGCCACATGGGAGCTACGAGCAGTACTTC. The gene calls are TRBV19 and TRBJ2-7, with a possible D match to TRBD2 (5 bases). The CDR3 is 15 residues long. CDR1 and CDR2 (germline): LNHDA, SQIVND (reference sequence). V lost 5 bases to trimming and J lost 3 bases, with 17 bases between them.

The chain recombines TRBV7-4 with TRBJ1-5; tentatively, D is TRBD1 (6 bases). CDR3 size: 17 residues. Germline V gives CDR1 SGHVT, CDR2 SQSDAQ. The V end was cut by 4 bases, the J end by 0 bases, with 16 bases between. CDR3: CASSSYFPGVSNQPQHF. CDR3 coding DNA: TGTGCCAGCAGCTCTTACTTCCCAGGGGTTAGCAATCAGCCCCAGCATTTT.

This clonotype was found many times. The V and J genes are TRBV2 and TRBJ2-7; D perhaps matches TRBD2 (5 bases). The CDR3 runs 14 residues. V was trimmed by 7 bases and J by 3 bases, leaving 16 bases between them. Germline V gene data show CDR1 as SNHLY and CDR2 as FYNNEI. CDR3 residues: CASNERANGYEQYF. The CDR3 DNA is TGTGCCAGCAATGAGAGGGCTAATGGCTACGAGCAGTACTTC.

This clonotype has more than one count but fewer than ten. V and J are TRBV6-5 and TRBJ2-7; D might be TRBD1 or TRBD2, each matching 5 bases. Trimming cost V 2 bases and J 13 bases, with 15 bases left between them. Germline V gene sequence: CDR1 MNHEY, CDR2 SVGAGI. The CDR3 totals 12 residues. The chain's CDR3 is CASSYLGGAIYF. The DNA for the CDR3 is TGTGCCAGCAGTTACCTTGGGGGAGCAATCTACTTC.

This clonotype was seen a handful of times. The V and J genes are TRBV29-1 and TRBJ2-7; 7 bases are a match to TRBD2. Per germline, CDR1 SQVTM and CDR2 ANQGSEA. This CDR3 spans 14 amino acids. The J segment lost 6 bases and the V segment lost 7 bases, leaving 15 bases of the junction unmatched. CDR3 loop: CSARLTSPSVEQYF. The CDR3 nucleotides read TGCAGCGCCCGACTGACTAGCCCGTCTGTCGAGCAGTACTTC.

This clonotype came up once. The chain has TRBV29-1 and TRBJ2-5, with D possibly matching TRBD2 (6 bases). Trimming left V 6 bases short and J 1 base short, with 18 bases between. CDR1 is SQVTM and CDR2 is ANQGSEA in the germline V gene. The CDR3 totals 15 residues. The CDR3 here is CSVGGSGRFQETQYF. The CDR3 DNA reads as TGCAGCGTGGGGGGATCGGGCAGGTTCCAAGAGACCCAGTACTTC.

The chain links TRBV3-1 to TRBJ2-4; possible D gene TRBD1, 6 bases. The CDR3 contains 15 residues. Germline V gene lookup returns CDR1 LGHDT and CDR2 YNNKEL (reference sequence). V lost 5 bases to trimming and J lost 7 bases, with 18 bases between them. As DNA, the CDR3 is TGTGCCAGCAGCACACAGCTACAGGGTTTCAACATTCAGTACTTC. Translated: CASSTQLQGFNIQYF.

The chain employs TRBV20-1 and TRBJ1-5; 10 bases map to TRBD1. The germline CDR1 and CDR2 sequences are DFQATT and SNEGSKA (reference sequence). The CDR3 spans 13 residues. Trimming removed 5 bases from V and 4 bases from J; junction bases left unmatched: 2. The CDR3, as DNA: TGCAGTGCTGGGACAGGGGCAAATCAGCCCCAGCATTTT. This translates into CSAGTGANQPQHF.

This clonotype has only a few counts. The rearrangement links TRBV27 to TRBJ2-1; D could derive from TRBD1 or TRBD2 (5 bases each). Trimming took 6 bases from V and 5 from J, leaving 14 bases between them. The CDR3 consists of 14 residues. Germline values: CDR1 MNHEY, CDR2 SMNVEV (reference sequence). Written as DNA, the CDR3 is TGTGCCAGCAGGCCAGGGATCGGGAACAATGAGCAGTTCTTC. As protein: CASRPGIGNNEQFF.

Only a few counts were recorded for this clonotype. CDR3 DNA: TGCAGTGCTAGAGATATGGAGACTACAGAAGCTTTCTTT. Its protein is CSARDMETTEAFF. V gene TRBV20-1 combines with J gene TRBJ1-1, with D unresolved. V dropped 0 bases and J dropped 8 bases, with 13 bases sitting between them. Germline assignment: CDR1 DFQATT and CDR2 SNEGSKA (reference sequence). The CDR3 is 13 amino acids.

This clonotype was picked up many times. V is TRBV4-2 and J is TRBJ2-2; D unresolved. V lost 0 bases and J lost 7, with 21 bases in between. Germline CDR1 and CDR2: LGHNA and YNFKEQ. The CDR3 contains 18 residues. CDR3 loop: CASSQDRRSGTVLGELFF. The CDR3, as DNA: TGTGCCAGCAGCCAAGACAGGCGTTCCGGAACTGTTCTCGGGGAGCTGTTTTTT.

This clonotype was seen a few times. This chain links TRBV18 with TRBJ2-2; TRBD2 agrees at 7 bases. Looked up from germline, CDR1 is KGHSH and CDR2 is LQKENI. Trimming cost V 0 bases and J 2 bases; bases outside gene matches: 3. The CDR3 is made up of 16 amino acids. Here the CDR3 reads CASSPPSGPNTGELFF. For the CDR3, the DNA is TGTGCCAGCTCACCACCTAGCGGGCCCAACACCGGGGAGCTGTTTTTT.

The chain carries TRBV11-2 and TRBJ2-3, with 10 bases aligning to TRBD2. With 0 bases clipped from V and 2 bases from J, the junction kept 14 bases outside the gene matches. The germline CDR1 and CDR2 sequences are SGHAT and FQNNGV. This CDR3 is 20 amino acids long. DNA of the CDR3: TGTGCCAGCAGCTTAGACCAGCGGGGGGGATTAACCTCTCACACAGATACGCAGTATTTT. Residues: CASSLDQRGGLTSHTDTQYF. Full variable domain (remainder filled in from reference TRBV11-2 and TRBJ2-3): EAGVAQSPRYKIIEKRQSVAFWCNPISGHATLYWYQQILGQGPKLLIQFQNNGVVDDSQLPKDRFSAERLKGVDSTLKIQPAKLEDSAVYLCASSLDQRGGLTSHTDTQYFGPGTRLTVL.

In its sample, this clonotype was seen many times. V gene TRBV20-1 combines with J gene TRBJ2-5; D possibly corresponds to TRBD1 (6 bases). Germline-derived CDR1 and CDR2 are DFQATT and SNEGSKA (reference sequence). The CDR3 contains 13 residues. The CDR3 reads CSALGQGQETQYF. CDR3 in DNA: TGCAGCGCCCTGGGACAAGGTCAAGAGACCCAGTACTTC.

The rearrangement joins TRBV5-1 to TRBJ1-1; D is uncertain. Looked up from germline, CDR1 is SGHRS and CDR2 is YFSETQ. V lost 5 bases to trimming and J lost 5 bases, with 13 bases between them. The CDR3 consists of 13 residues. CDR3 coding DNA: TGCGCCAGCAGTGAACAACACTTAACTGAAGCTTTCTTT. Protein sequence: CASSEQHLTEAFF. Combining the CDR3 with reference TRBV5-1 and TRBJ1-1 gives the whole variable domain KAGVTQTPRYLIKTRGQQVTLSCSPISGHRSVSWYQQTPGQGLQFLFEYFSETQRNKGNFPGRFSGRQFSNSRSEMNVSTLELGDSALYLCASSEQHLTEAFFGQGTRLTVV.

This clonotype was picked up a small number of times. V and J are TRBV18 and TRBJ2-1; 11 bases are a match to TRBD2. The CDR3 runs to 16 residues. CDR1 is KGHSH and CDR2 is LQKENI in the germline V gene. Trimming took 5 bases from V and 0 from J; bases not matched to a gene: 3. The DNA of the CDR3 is TGTGCCAGCTCATTAGCGGGGGGGCTCTCCTACAATGAGCAGTTCTTC. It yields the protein CASSLAGGLSYNEQFF.

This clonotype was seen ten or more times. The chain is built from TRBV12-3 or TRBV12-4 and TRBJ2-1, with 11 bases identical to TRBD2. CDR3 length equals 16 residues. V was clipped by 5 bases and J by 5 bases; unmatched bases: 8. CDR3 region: CASSLLTSGDDNEQFF. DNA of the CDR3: TGTGCCAGCAGTCTCCTGACTAGCGGGGACGACAATGAGCAGTTCTTC.

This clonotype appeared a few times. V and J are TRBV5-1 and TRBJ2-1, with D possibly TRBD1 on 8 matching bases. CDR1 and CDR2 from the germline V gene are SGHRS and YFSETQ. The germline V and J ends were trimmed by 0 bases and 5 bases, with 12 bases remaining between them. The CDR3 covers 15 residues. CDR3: CASSLVQGGNNEQFF. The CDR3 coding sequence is TGCGCCAGCAGCTTGGTACAGGGGGGGAACAATGAGCAGTTCTTC.

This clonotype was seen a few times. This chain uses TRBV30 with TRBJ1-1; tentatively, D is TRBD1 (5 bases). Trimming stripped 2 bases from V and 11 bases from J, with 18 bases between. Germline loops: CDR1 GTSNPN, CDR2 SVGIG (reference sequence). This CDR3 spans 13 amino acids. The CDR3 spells CAWSTSVGRWAFF. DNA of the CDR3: TGTGCCTGGAGTACCTCGGTGGGGCGGTGGGCTTTCTTT.

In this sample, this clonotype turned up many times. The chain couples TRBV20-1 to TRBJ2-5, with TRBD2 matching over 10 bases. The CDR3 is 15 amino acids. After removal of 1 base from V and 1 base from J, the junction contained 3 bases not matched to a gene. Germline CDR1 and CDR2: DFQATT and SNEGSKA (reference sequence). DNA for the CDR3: TGCAGTGCTAGAGCCGGGACTAGCGTCCAAGAGACCCAGTACTTC. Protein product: CSARAGTSVQETQYF.

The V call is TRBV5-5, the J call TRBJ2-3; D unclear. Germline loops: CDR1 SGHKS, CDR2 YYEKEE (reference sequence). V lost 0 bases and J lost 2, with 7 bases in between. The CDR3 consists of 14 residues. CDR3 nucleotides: TGTGCCAGCAGCTTGGACAGCTTCACAGATACGCAGTATTTT. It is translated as CASSLDSFTDTQYF.

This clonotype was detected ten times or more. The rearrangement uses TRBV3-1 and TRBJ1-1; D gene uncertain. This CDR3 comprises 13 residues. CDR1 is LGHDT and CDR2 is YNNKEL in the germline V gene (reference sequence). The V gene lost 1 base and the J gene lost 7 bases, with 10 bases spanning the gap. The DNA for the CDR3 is TGTGCCAGCAGCCAAGCGGACGGGAATGAAGCTTTCTTT. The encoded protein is CASSQADGNEAFF. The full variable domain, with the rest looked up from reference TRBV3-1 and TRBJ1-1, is DTAVSQTPKYLVTQMGNDKSIKCEQNLGHDTMYWYKQDSKKFLKIMFSYNNKELIINETVPNRFSPKSPDKAHLNLHINSLELGDSAVYFCASSQADGNEAFFGQGTRLTVV.